What follows is one TCR beta chain and its context. V shed 2 bases and J 4 bases; nucleotides not matched to a gene: 11. The CDR3 covers 17 residues. Germline values: CDR1 LNHDA, CDR2 SQIVND (reference sequence). In the original processing: The assay estimated nucleated cells by amplifying reference gene primers. TCRdb's copy holds only in-frame clones and misses some; the assay was immunoSEQ multiplex PCR. From that table come the V and J calls and clone size; the DNA was used to work out D and trimming. The profile shows 130,000 to 150,000 clones, 80% to 90% of them singletons. This sample stems from a study of blood T cell repertoires in COVID-19. The overall study: Some COVID-19 samples were acute and others convalescent; all came from the United States, Italy and Spain. PBMCs, B-cell-depleted T cells, or T cells were the source of the cDNA or gDNA that made up the material.

One Seattle source followed patients from active infection through their disease course. Sequenced sample: peripheral blood. The chain has TRBV19 and TRBJ1-2; TRBD1 agrees at 9 bases. The clonotype was recovered from a woman in her fifties or sixties with COVID-19, enrolled during active disease. CDR3 protein: CASSIRFRDRESYGYTF. In DNA form, the CDR3 reads TGTGCCAGTAGTATAAGGTTCCGGGACAGGGAGAGCTATGGCTACACCTTC.